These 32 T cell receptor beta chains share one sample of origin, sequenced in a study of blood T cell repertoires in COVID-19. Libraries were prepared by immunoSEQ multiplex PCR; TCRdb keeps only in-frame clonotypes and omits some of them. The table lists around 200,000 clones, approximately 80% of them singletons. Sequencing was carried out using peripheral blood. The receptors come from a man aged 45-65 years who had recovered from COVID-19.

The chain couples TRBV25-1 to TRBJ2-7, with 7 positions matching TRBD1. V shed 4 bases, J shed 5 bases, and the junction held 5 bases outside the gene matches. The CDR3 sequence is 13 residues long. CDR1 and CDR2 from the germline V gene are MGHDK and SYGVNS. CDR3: CASSVGGFDEQYF. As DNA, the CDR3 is TGTGCCAGCAGTGTAGGGGGCTTCGACGAGCAGTACTTC.

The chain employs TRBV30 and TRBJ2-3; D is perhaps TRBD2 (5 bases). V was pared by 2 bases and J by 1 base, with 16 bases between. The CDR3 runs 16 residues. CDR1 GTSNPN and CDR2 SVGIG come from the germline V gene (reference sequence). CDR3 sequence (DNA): TGTGCCTGGAGTTCCCCCAAAGCGGTAGGCACAGATACGCAGTATTTT. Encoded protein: CAWSSPKAVGTDTQYF.

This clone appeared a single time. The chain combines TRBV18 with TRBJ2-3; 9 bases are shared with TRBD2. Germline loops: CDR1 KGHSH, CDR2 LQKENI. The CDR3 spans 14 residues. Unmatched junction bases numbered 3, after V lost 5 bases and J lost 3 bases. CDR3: CASSASGTTDTQYF. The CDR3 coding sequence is TGTGCCAGCTCAGCTAGCGGGACAACAGATACGCAGTATTTT.

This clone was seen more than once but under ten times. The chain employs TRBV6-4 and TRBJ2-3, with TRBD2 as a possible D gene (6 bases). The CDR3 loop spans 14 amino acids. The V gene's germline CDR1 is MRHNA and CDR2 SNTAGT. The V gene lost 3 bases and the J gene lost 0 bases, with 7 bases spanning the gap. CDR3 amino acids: CASSEGGSTDTQYF. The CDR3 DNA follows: TGTGCCAGCAGTGAGGGGGGTAGCACAGATACGCAGTATTTT.

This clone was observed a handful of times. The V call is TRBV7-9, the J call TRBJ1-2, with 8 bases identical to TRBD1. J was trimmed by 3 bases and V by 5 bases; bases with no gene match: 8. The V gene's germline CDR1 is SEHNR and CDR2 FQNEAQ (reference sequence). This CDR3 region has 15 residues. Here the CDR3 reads CASSRGQGAYYGYTF. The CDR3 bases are TGTGCCAGCAGCCGAGGACAGGGCGCTTACTATGGCTACACCTTC.

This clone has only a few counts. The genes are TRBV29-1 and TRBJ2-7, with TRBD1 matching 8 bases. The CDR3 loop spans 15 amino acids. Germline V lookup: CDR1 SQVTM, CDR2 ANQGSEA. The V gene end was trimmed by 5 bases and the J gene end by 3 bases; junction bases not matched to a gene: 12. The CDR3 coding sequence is TGCAGCGTTACGCTCCGGGACAGGATCCTCTACGAGCAGTACTTC. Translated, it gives CSVTLRDRILYEQYF.

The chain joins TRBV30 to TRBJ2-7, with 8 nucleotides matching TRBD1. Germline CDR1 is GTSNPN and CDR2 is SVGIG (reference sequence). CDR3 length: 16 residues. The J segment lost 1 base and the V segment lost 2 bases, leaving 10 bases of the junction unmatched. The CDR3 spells CAWSTGGSFISYEQYF. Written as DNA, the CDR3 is TGTGCCTGGAGTACAGGGGGTAGTTTTATTTCCTACGAGCAGTACTTC.

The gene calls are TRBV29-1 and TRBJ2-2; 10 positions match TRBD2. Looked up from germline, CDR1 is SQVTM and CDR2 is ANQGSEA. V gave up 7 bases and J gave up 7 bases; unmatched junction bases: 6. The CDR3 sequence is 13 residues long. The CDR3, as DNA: TGCAGCGGGAGCGGGAGGGCCGACGGGGAGCTGTTTTTT. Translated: CSGSGRADGELFF.

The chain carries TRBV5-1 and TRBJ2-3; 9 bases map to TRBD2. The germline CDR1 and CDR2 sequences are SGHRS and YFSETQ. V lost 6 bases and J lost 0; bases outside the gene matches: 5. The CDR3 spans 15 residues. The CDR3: CASTVAGVSTDTQYF. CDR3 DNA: TGCGCCAGCACCGTAGCGGGAGTGAGCACAGATACGCAGTATTTT.

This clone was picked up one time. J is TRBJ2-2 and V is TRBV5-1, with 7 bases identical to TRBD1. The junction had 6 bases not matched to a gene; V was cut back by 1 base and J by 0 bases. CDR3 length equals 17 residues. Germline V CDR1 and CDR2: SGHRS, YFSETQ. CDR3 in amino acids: CASSLTRQGANTGELFF. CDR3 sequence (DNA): TGCGCCAGCAGCTTGACCCGACAGGGAGCGAACACCGGGGAGCTGTTTTTT. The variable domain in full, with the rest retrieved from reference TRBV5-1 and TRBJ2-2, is KAGVTQTPRYLIKTRGQQVTLSCSPISGHRSVSWYQQTPGQGLQFLFEYFSETQRNKGNFPGRFSGRQFSNSRSEMNVSTLELGDSALYLCASSLTRQGANTGELFFGEGSRLTVL.

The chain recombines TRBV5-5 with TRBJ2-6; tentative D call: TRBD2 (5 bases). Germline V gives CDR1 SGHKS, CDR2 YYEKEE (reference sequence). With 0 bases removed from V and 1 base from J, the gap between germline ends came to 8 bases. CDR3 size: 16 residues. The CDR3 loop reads CASSLAPGSGANVLTF. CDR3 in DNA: TGTGCCAGCAGCTTGGCCCCGGGGTCTGGGGCCAACGTCCTGACTTTC.

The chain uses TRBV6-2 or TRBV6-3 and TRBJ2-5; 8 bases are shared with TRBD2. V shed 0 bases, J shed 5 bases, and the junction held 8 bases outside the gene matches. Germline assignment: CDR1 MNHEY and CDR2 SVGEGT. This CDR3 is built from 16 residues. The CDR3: CASSYSLGRAGETQYF. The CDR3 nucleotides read TGTGCCAGCAGTTACTCGCTCGGGAGGGCCGGCGAGACCCAGTACTTC.

The CDR3 here is CASKEDREDTEAFF. The CDR3 bases are TGTGCCAGCAAAGAGGACAGGGAGGACACTGAAGCTTTCTTT. The chain is built from TRBV6-4 and TRBJ1-1; 8 bases match TRBD1. Germline CDR1 reads MRHNA; CDR2 reads SNTAGT. The CDR3 contains 14 residues. J gave up 3 bases and V 7 bases, and 7 bases lay outside the gene matches.

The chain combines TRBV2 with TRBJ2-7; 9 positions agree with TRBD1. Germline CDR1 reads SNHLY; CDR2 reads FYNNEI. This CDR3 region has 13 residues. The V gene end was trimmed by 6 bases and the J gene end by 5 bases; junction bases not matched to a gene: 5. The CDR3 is CASRTGGGNEQYF. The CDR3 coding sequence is TGTGCCAGCAGAACAGGGGGCGGCAACGAGCAGTACTTC.

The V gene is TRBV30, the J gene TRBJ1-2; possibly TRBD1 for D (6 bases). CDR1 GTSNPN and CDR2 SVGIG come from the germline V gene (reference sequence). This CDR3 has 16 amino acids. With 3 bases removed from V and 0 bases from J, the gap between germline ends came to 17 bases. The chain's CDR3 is CAWRRQAVIANYGYTF. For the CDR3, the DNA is TGTGCCTGGAGGAGACAGGCTGTTATAGCTAACTATGGCTACACCTTC.

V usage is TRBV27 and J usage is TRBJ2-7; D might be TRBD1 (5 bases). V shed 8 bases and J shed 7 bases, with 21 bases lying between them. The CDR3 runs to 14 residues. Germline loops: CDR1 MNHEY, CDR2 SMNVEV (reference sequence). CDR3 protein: CASGDWQGNGEQYF. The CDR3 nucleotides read TGTGCCAGCGGCGATTGGCAGGGAAACGGGGAGCAGTACTTC.

Here the CDR3 DNA reads TGTGCCAGCAGCGGAACCGGGACAGGGGTGTGGGAGCAGTACTTC. The encoded protein is CASSGTGTGVWEQYF. V is TRBV9 and J is TRBJ2-7; TRBD1 matches 10 bases. This CDR3 is 15 amino acids long. In germline, CDR1 is SGDLS, CDR2 YYNGEE. V gave up 3 bases and J gave up 7 bases; unmatched junction bases: 10.

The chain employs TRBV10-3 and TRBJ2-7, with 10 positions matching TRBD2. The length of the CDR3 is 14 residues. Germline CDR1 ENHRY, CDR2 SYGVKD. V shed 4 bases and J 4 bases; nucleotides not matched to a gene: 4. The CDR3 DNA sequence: TGTGCCATCAGTGGAGCGGGAGGGCCGTACGAGCAGTACTTC. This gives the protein CAISGAGGPYEQYF.

CDR3 loop: CSASFHRYGQGDNSPLHF. DNA for the CDR3: TGCAGTGCTAGTTTTCATAGGTACGGACAGGGAGATAATTCACCCCTCCACTTT. The genes are TRBV20-1 and TRBJ1-6, with 8 bases that match TRBD1. CDR1 and CDR2 from the germline V gene are DFQATT and SNEGSKA (reference sequence). The V segment lost 3 bases and the J segment 5 bases; nucleotides outside the gene matches: 15. There are 18 residues in the CDR3.

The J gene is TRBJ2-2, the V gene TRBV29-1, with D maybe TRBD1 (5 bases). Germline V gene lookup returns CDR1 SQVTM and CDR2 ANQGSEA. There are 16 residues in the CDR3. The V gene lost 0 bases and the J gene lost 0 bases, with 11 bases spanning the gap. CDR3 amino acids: CSVEEGRASNTGELFF. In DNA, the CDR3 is TGCAGCGTTGAAGAGGGCAGGGCCTCGAACACCGGGGAGCTGTTTTTT.

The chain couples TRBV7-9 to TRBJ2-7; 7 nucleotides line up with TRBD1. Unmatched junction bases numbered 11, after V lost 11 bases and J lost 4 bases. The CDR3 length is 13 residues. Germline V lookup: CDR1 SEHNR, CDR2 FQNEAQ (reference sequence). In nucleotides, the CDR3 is TGTGCCGGACAGAAAACAGGGGAATACGAGCAGTACTTC. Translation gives CAGQKTGEYEQYF.

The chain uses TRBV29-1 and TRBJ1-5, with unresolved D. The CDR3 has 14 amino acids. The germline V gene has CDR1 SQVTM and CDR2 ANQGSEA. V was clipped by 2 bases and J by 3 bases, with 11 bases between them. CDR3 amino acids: CSVELPGHNQPQHF. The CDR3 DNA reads TGCAGCGTTGAATTACCAGGTCACAATCAGCCCCAGCATTTT. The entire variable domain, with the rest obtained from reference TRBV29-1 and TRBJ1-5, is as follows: SAVISQKPSRDICQRGTSLTIQCQVDSQVTMMFWYRQQPGQSLTLIATANQGSEATYESGFVIDKFPISRPNLTFSTLTVSNMSPEDSSIYLCSVELPGHNQPQHFGDGTRLSIL.

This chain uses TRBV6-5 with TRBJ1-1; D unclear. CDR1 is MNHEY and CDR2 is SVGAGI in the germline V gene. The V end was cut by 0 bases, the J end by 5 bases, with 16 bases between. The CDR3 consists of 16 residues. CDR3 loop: CASSYSIDRSKTEAFF. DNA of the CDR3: TGTGCCAGCAGTTACTCGATAGACCGGAGCAAAACTGAAGCTTTCTTT.

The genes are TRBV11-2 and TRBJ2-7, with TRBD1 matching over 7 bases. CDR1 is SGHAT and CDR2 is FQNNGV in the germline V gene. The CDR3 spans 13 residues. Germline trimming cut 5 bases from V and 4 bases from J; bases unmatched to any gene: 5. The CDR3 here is CASSQQQGYEQYF. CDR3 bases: TGTGCCAGCAGCCAACAACAGGGGTACGAGCAGTACTTC.

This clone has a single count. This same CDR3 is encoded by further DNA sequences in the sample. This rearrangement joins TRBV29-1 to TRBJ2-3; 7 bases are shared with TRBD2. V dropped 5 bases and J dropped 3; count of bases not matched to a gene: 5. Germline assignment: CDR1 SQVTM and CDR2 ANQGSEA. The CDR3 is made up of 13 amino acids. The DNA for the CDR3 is TGCAGCGTTAGGCAGGGAGGGACAGATACGCAGTATTTT. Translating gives CSVRQGGTDTQYF.

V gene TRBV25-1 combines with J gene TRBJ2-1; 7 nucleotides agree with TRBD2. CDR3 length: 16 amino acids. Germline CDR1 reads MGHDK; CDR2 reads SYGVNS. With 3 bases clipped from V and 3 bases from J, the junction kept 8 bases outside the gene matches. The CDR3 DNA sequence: TGTGCCAGCAGTGACAGACTAGCTCGCAACTACAATGAGCAGTTCTTC. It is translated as CASSDRLARNYNEQFF.

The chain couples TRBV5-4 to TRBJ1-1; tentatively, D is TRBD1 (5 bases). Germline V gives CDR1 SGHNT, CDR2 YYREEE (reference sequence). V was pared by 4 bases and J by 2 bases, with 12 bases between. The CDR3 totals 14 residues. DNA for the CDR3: TGTGCCAGCAGCCCGGGGGGGGTAAACACTGAAGCTTTCTTT. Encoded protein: CASSPGGVNTEAFF.

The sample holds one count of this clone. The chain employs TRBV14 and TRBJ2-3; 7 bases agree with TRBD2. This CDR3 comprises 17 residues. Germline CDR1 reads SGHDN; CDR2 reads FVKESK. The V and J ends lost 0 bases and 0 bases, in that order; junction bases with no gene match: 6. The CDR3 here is CASSQDLAGASTDTQYF. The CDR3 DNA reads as TGTGCCAGCAGCCAAGACCTCGCGGGAGCTAGCACAGATACGCAGTATTTT. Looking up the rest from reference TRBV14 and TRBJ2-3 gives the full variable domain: EAGVTQFPSHSVIEKGQTVTLRCDPISGHDNLYWYRRVMGKEIKFLLHFVKESKQDESGMPNNRFLAERTGGTYSTLKVQPAELEDSGVYFCASSQDLAGASTDTQYFGPGTRLTVL.

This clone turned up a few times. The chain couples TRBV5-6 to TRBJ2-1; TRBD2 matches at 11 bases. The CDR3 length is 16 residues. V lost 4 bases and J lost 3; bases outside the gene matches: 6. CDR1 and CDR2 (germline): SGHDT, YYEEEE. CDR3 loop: CASSPGLADLYNEQFF. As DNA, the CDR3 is TGTGCCAGCAGCCCGGGACTAGCGGACCTCTACAATGAGCAGTTCTTC.

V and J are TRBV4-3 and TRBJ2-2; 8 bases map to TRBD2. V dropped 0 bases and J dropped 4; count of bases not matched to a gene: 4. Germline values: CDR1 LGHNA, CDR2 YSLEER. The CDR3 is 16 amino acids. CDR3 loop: CASSQDRGGPTGELFF. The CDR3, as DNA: TGCGCCAGCAGCCAAGACCGGGGGGGACCCACCGGGGAGCTGTTTTTT.

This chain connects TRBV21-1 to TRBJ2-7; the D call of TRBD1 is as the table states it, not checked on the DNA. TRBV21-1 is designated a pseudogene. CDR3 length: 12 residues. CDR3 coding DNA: TGTGCCAGCAGGACAGGGGGCTACGAGCAGTACTTC. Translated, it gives CASRTGGYEQYF.

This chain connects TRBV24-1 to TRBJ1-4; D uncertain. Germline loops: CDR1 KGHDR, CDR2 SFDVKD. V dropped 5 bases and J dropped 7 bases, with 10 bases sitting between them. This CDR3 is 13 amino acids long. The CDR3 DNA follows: TGTGCCACCAGTGGCGGCCCCGGTGAAAAACTGTTTTTT. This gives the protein CATSGGPGEKLFF.